The 28 T cell receptor beta chains below were found in one sample sequenced in a study of blood T cells in healthy people across ages. A J-beta primer mix and a sample-barcoded 5' primer were used in a second PCR of roughly 6 to 11 cycles. Each CDR3 protein is one row after TCRdb ran MiXCR on the 5' RACE reads. The repertoire consists of about 1 million distinct CDR3 sequences, with 45% occurring once and the leading ten covering under 20%. The sample taken for sequencing was blood. Every receptor here comes from a woman in her fifties or sixties in good health.

Of note for this clonotype: This may come from a read error, since a much larger clone is one base off. This chain joins TRBV20-1 and TRBJ2-7; the D is unclear. The CDR3 contains 14 residues. Germline lookup yields CDR1 DFQATT and CDR2 SNEGSKA (reference sequence). V lost 5 bases to trimming and J lost 2 bases, with 16 bases between them. CDR3 in DNA: TGCAGTGCTCATACTCTCCCGCGCACCTACGAGCAGTACTTC. Its protein product is CSAHTLPRTYEQYF.

This clonotype was recorded a few times. This rearrangement joins TRBV27 to TRBJ2-1; perhaps TRBD1 as D (5 bases). The CDR3 totals 15 residues. CDR1 and CDR2 (germline): MNHEY, SMNVEV (reference sequence). V was cut by 5 bases and J by 6 bases, with 17 bases left in between. CDR3: CASSRAGWGGNEQFF. In nucleotides, the CDR3 is TGTGCCAGCAGTAGAGCAGGGTGGGGTGGCAATGAGCAGTTCTTC.

The chain has TRBV20-1 and TRBJ1-1; a possible D gene is TRBD1 (5 bases). In germline, CDR1 is DFQATT, CDR2 SNEGSKA (reference sequence). The V end was cut by 3 bases, the J end by 10 bases, with 18 bases between. The CDR3 has 13 residues. DNA for the CDR3: TGCAGTGCTAGGGATCCGAGGGGCGGGGGAGCTTTCTTT. This sequence encodes CSARDPRGGGAFF.

This clonotype was observed a handful of times. The chain has TRBV6-2 or TRBV6-3 and TRBJ2-7, with 9 bases lining up with TRBD1. Per the germline V gene, CDR1 is MNHEY and CDR2 is SVGEGT. Unmatched junction bases numbered 3, after V lost 1 base and J lost 2 bases. The CDR3 totals 15 residues. In nucleotides, the CDR3 is TGTGCCAGCAGTTACTTGACAGGGGGTCCCTACGAGCAGTACTTC. It encodes CASSYLTGGPYEQYF.

The chain combines TRBV5-1 with TRBJ2-6, with no clear D. Deletions cut 1 base from V and 0 bases from J, with 17 bases between. The CDR3 is 19 amino acids. The germline V gene encodes CDR1 SGHRS and CDR2 YFSETQ. The CDR3 DNA follows: TGCGCCAGCAGCTTGCCCAGTCTAGGTCTTTACTCTGGGGCCAACGTCCTGACTTTC. This encodes CASSLPSLGLYSGANVLTF.

V usage is TRBV7-3 and J usage is TRBJ1-1; no clear D. CDR1 is SGHTA and CDR2 is FQGTGA in the germline V gene. V was pared by 6 bases and J by 2 bases, with 10 bases between. The CDR3 spans 13 residues. Here the CDR3 DNA reads TGTGCCAGCAGTGTGGCGGATAACACTGAAGCTTTCTTT. Translation gives CASSVADNTEAFF.

In this sample, this clonotype turned up a few times. The V and J genes are TRBV20-1 and TRBJ2-1; 11 bases align to TRBD2. Germline CDR1 is DFQATT and CDR2 is SNEGSKA (reference sequence). Trimming removed 6 bases from V and 10 bases from J; junction bases left unmatched: 14. This CDR3 has 15 amino acids. The DNA for the CDR3 is TGCAGTGCCGCCGCCCTAGCGGGAGGTCTCAGCGAGCAGTTCTTC. This gives the protein CSAAALAGGLSEQFF.

The chain couples TRBV28 to TRBJ1-1; maybe TRBD1 (5 bases). Per the germline V gene, CDR1 is MDHEN and CDR2 is SYDVKM. The ends were cut back, 8 bases at V and 3 bases at J, with 7 bases in the middle. This CDR3 has 11 amino acids. For the CDR3, the DNA is TGTGCCAGCGGGGGTGACACTGAAGCTTTCTTT. Encoded protein: CASGGDTEAFF.

V usage is TRBV5-1 and J usage is TRBJ2-1, with 14 bases identical to TRBD2. The better agreement between TRBJ2-7 and the DNA end casts doubt on the J call. This CDR3 region has 18 residues. Germline-derived CDR1 and CDR2 are SGHRS and YFSETQ. In DNA form, the CDR3 reads TGCGCCAGCAGCTTGGGGGGACTAGCGGGAGTGTCCTACAATGAGCAGTACTTC. It translates to CASSLGGLAGVSYNEQYF.

The chain uses TRBV11-2 and TRBJ1-6; D ambiguous. The germline V gene encodes CDR1 SGHAT and CDR2 FQNNGV. Trimming took off 4 bases at V and 10 bases at J, with 14 bases between the two ends. The CDR3 is made up of 14 amino acids. The CDR3 reads CASSSPGFGSPLHF. CDR3 coding DNA: TGTGCCAGCAGCTCCCCCGGGTTCGGGTCACCCCTCCACTTT.

The chain carries TRBV6-5 and TRBJ1-4; the D is unclear. In germline, CDR1 is MNHEY, CDR2 SVGAGI. CDR3 length: 12 amino acids. Trimming left V 4 bases short and J 7 bases short, with 7 bases between. The CDR3 bases are TGTGCCAGCAGTTCTGAGCGTGAAAAACTGTTTTTT. Its translation is CASSSEREKLFF.

This clonotype was observed a few times. The chain couples TRBV29-1 to TRBJ2-6; weak D call: TRBD1 (6 bases). CDR3 length: 16 residues. The germline V gene encodes CDR1 SQVTM and CDR2 ANQGSEA. The germline V and J ends were trimmed by 4 bases and 3 bases, with 16 bases remaining between them. CDR3 nucleotide sequence: TGCAGCGTTGGGGTTCCACAGGGAGTTGGGGCCAACGTCCTGACTTTC. The encoded protein is CSVGVPQGVGANVLTF.

This clonotype has a count of ten or more. The chain links TRBV12-3 or TRBV12-4 to TRBJ2-5; D perhaps matches TRBD2 (5 bases). Trimming pared 6 bases from V and 8 bases from J, leaving 19 bases between. This CDR3 has 14 residues. This chain's CDR3 is CASSQKSGPSTQYF. For the CDR3, the DNA is TGTGCCAGCAGCCAGAAAAGCGGCCCAAGTACCCAGTACTTC.

The chain couples TRBV10-1 to TRBJ2-4; no firm D call. The DNA end is a closer match to TRBJ2-7, so the J assignment may be wrong. The CDR3 is made up of 14 amino acids. The germline gives CDR1 WNHNN, CDR2 SYGVQD (reference sequence). The CDR3: CASSEATLSYEQYF. CDR3 bases: TGCGCCAGCAGTGAAGCGACATTATCCTACGAGCAGTACTTC.

The CDR3 loop is CASSYQGMGDTEAFF. The DNA of the CDR3 is TGTGCCAGCAGCTACCAGGGGATGGGGGACACTGAAGCTTTCTTT. This rearrangement joins TRBV7-9 to TRBJ1-1, with D maybe TRBD1 (6 bases). The germline gives CDR1 SEHNR, CDR2 FQNEAQ (reference sequence). Trimming cost V 4 bases and J 3 bases, with 15 bases left between them. CDR3 length equals 15 residues.

CDR3 residues: CASSQDLVGDHGYTF. The CDR3 region has the DNA TGTGCCAGCAGCCAAGATCTGGTAGGGGACCATGGCTACACCTTC. The chain joins TRBV3-1 to TRBJ1-2; a weak D match, TRBD1 (5 bases). Germline V lookup: CDR1 LGHDT, CDR2 YNNKEL (reference sequence). Trimming stripped 0 bases from V and 6 bases from J, with 14 bases between. The CDR3 sequence is 15 residues long. Full variable domain (outside the CDR3, taken from reference TRBV3-1 and TRBJ1-2): DTAVSQTPKYLVTQMGNDKSIKCEQNLGHDTMYWYKQDSKKFLKIMFSYNNKELIINETVPNRFSPKSPDKAHLNLHINSLELGDSAVYFCASSQDLVGDHGYTFGSGTRLTVV.

This chain links TRBV30 with TRBJ2-3; perhaps TRBD1 as D (6 bases). CDR1 is GTSNPN and CDR2 is SVGIG in the germline V gene (reference sequence). Trimming shortened V by 4 bases and J by 3 bases, and 11 bases separated the two germline ends. The CDR3 length is 13 residues. The CDR3 nucleotides are TGTGCCTGGACAGGGGCTAGTACAGATACGCAGTATTTT. Residues: CAWTGASTDTQYF.

This clonotype was seen a handful of times. The J gene is TRBJ2-1, the V gene TRBV6-5, with TRBD1 matching over 8 bases. V was clipped by 6 bases and J by 0 bases; unmatched bases: 4. The CDR3 length is 15 residues. Germline assignment: CDR1 MNHEY and CDR2 SVGAGI. DNA of the CDR3: TGTGCCAGCAGACCGACAGGGGCCTCCTACAATGAGCAGTTCTTC. It specifies CASRPTGASYNEQFF.

This sequence joins TRBV3-1 and TRBJ2-7; no firm D call. Trimming removed 3 bases at V and 2 bases at J, with 14 bases between. CDR1 LGHDT and CDR2 YNNKEL come from the germline V gene (reference sequence). This CDR3 is built from 15 residues. The CDR3 loop is CASSQKRGGAYEQYF. The CDR3 coding sequence is TGTGCCAGCAGCCAGAAAAGAGGCGGAGCCTACGAGCAGTACTTC.

V gene TRBV7-3 combines with J gene TRBJ2-1; D might be TRBD2 (5 bases). Looked up from germline, CDR1 is SGHTA and CDR2 is FQGTGA. There are 12 residues in the CDR3. Trimming removed 5 bases at V and 8 bases at J, with 10 bases between. CDR3 sequence reads: CASSVRGYEQFF. In nucleotides, the CDR3 is TGTGCCAGCAGCGTACGGGGTTATGAGCAGTTCTTC.

The chain employs TRBV12-3 or TRBV12-4 and TRBJ2-7; the D gene is possibly TRBD2 (6 bases). The CDR3 length is 15 residues. V shed 8 bases and J shed 0 bases, with 17 bases lying between them. The CDR3 sequence is CASAWGVASSYEQYF. CDR3 nucleotide sequence: TGTGCCAGCGCCTGGGGGGTAGCGAGCTCCTACGAGCAGTACTTC.

This clonotype came up a few times. The chain recombines TRBV20-1 with TRBJ2-5; D is uncertain. CDR3 length equals 14 residues. Germline V gene sequence: CDR1 DFQATT, CDR2 SNEGSKA (reference sequence). V was shortened by 2 bases and J by 1 base, with 11 bases between the two germline ends. CDR3 protein: CSARNRATQETQYF. The CDR3 coding sequence is TGCAGTGCTAGAAACCGGGCCACCCAAGAGACCCAGTACTTC.

The chain couples TRBV12-3 or TRBV12-4 to TRBJ2-5, with 7 bases that match TRBD2. The DNA matches TRBJ2-7 better at its end, which makes the J call doubtful. The CDR3 covers 14 residues. The chain's CDR3 is CASSSGLVTSEQYF. CDR3 bases: TGTGCCAGCAGTTCCGGACTAGTGACTTCCGAGCAGTACTTC.

The CDR3 loop reads CASSQGGRAITSTDTQYF. CDR3 in DNA: TGCGCCAGCAGCCAAGGGGGCAGAGCAATTACTAGCACAGATACGCAGTATTTT. The chain is built from TRBV4-1 and TRBJ2-3; a weak D match, TRBD1 (5 bases). Between the trimmed V and J ends, which lost 1 base and 0 bases, there was a span of 17 bases. There are 18 residues in the CDR3. Per the germline V gene, CDR1 is MGHRA and CDR2 is YSYEKL.

This clonotype has a handful of counts. The chain couples TRBV13 to TRBJ2-1, with TRBD2 matching over 7 bases. The CDR3 is 15 residues long. Germline CDR1 is PRHDT and CDR2 is FYEKMQ (reference sequence). V lost 5 bases, J lost 6 bases, and 10 bases stayed unmatched. This chain's CDR3 is CASSPGRAGSNEQFF. As DNA, the CDR3 is TGTGCCAGCAGCCCCGGGAGAGCGGGATCCAATGAGCAGTTCTTC.

This rearrangement joins TRBV20-1 to TRBJ2-6; D is unclear. The CDR3 runs 13 residues. Germline CDR1 DFQATT, CDR2 SNEGSKA (reference sequence). The germline V and J ends were trimmed by 3 bases and 2 bases, with 5 bases remaining between them. The DNA of the CDR3 is TGCAGTGCTAGTAGGGCTGGGGCCAACGTCCTGACTTTC. It translates to CSASRAGANVLTF.

This clonotype was detected many times. V gene TRBV9 combines with J gene TRBJ2-7, with TRBD1 matching 7 bases. This CDR3 spans 14 amino acids. The germline V gene has CDR1 SGDLS and CDR2 YYNGEE. The V and J ends lost 4 bases and 2 bases, in that order; junction bases with no gene match: 6. CDR3 bases: TGTGCCAGCAGCCAGACAGGGAATCCCTACGAGCAGTACTTC. This encodes CASSQTGNPYEQYF. Full variable domain (outside the CDR3, taken from reference TRBV9 and TRBJ2-7): DSGVTQTPKHLITATGQRVTLRCSPRSGDLSVYWYQQSLDQGLQFLIQYYNGEERAKGNILERFSAQQFPDLHSELNLSSLELGDSALYFCASSQTGNPYEQYFGPGTRLTVT.

This clonotype has only a few counts. V gene TRBV9 combines with J gene TRBJ2-5; possible D gene TRBD1, 5 bases. The CDR3 totals 15 residues. V gave up 4 bases and J gave up 1 base, with 14 bases separating them. CDR1 and CDR2 (germline): SGDLS, YYNGEE. CDR3 sequence reads: CASSSPTQGQETQYF. CDR3 nucleotide sequence: TGTGCCAGCAGCTCCCCGACCCAGGGCCAAGAGACCCAGTACTTC.